The 32 T cell receptor beta chains below come from one sample, sequenced in a study of T-cell memory formation after mild COVID-19 listed by TCRdb under 2021. Library creation used 5' RACE. Sequencing was performed on an Illumina NovaSeq 6000. In-frame beta chains were kept once TCRdb had trimmed the public reads at Q25 with fastp and called clones with MiXCR. Each entry merges the rows of one CDR3 protein and shows their most common DNA and genes. Across this sample there are roughly 180,000 distinct CDR3 sequences, with under 20% seen only once. The leading ten clones occupy about 4% of the sample. Material for sequencing was PBMCs or a T cell subset sorted from them (not recorded which). These receptors originate from a man between 18 and 29 years old who had mild COVID-19 (a few samples of this study predate the infection). The sample titles of this study are shuffled in the database, so cell type and time point are left out; the donor was told from shared clones.

In this sample, this clonotype turned up a few times. J is TRBJ2-5 and V is TRBV4-2, with 7 bases lining up with TRBD1. Trimming took 4 bases from V and 1 from J; bases not matched to a gene: 6. Germline lookup yields CDR1 LGHNA and CDR2 YNFKEQ. CDR3 length: 15 residues. The CDR3 region is CASSLWDSLQETQYF. The CDR3 DNA reads as TGTGCCAGCAGCCTTTGGGACAGCCTCCAAGAGACCCAGTACTTC.

The chain links TRBV7-3 to TRBJ1-5, with D hard to call. Trimming removed 1 base from V and 7 bases from J, with 17 bases in between. The length of the CDR3 is 16 residues. Germline CDR1 is SGHTA and CDR2 is FQGTGA. The CDR3 region is CASSLRRRPIPQPQHF. CDR3 in DNA: TGTGCCAGCAGCTTAAGAAGAAGACCCATTCCCCAGCCCCAGCATTTT. Full variable domain (outside the CDR3, taken from reference TRBV7-3 and TRBJ1-5): GAGVSQTPSNKVTEKGKYVELRCDPISGHTALYWYRQSLGQGPEFLIYFQGTGAADDSGLPNDRFFAVRPEGSVSTLKIQRTERGDSAVYLCASSLRRRPIPQPQHFGDGTRLSIL.

The rearrangement joins TRBV7-8 to TRBJ1-6, with 7 bases identical to TRBD1. The CDR3 is made up of 14 amino acids. With V trimmed by 8 bases and J by 10 bases, 11 bases remained unmatched. Germline-derived CDR1 and CDR2 are SGHVS and FQNEAQ. The CDR3 reads CASRSQGIGSPLHF. The CDR3 nucleotides read TGTGCCAGCCGGTCACAGGGGATAGGCTCACCCCTCCACTTT.

There are a few counts of this clonotype. For the CDR3, the DNA is TGTGCCAGCAGTTTCGACAGGGAAAACATTCAGTACTTC. It translates to CASSFDRENIQYF. The chain links TRBV27 to TRBJ2-4; 7 bases match TRBD1. The CDR3 length is 13 residues. V dropped 3 bases and J dropped 5; count of bases not matched to a gene: 1. Germline CDR1 reads MNHEY; CDR2 reads SMNVEV (reference sequence).

V is TRBV9 and J is TRBJ1-6, with D possibly matching TRBD1 (5 bases). The V end was cut by 5 bases, the J end by 3 bases, with 6 bases between. Germline CDR1 and CDR2: SGDLS and YYNGEE. This CDR3 spans 13 amino acids. The CDR3 nucleotides read TGTGCCAGCAGTGGGGGCTATAATTCACCCCTCCACTTT. This codes for CASSGGYNSPLHF. Full variable domain (outside the CDR3, taken from reference TRBV9 and TRBJ1-6): DSGVTQTPKHLITATGQRVTLRCSPRSGDLSVYWYQQSLDQGLQFLIQYYNGEERAKGNILERFSAQQFPDLHSELNLSSLELGDSALYFCASSGGYNSPLHFGNGTRLTVT.

This clonotype has ten or more counts. V gene TRBV4-1 combines with J gene TRBJ1-6, with TRBD1 as a possible D gene (5 bases). The CDR3 is made up of 19 amino acids. Between the trimmed V and J ends, which lost 3 bases and 6 bases, there was a span of 24 bases. Germline lookup yields CDR1 MGHRA and CDR2 YSYEKL. The CDR3 bases are TGCGCCAGCAGCCACCAAACGCGGGGACCAAGGTTTCGTAATTCACCCCTCCACTTT. It translates to CASSHQTRGPRFRNSPLHF.

The chain couples TRBV20-1 to TRBJ1-1; unclear D gene. This CDR3 is 11 amino acids long. CDR1 and CDR2 (germline): DFQATT, SNEGSKA (reference sequence). Trimming removed 6 bases at V and 6 bases at J, with 11 bases between. The CDR3 DNA is TGCAGTGCCTCCGACATTGCTGAAGCTTTCTTT. Protein: CSASDIAEAFF.

This sequence joins TRBV6-5 and TRBJ1-3; D is unresolved. CDR1 is MNHEY, CDR2 SVGAGI, per germline. Trimming shortened V by 0 bases and J by 0 bases, and 12 bases separated the two germline ends. CDR3 length: 17 residues. In nucleotides, the CDR3 is TGTGCCAGCAGTTACTCGAATGCGGCCTCCTCTGGAAACACCATATATTTT. Translation: CASSYSNAASSGNTIYF.

This rearrangement joins TRBV7-3 to TRBJ1-2; D may be TRBD1 (5 bases). CDR3 length: 13 residues. V shed 5 bases and J shed 8 bases, with 15 bases lying between them. Germline lookup yields CDR1 SGHTA and CDR2 FQGTGA. The CDR3 is CASSETGGDGYTF. The CDR3, as DNA: TGTGCCAGCAGCGAGACGGGAGGGGACGGCTACACCTTC.

This clonotype was found a few times. The V call is TRBV9, the J call TRBJ1-4; 7 bases agree with TRBD1. With 3 bases clipped from V and 10 bases from J, the junction kept 3 bases outside the gene matches. This CDR3 contains 12 residues. Germline V lookup: CDR1 SGDLS, CDR2 YYNGEE. The CDR3 protein is CASSGPGGKLFF. The CDR3 bases are TGTGCCAGCAGCGGACCAGGGGGAAAACTGTTTTTT.

V is TRBV5-1 and J is TRBJ2-5; 7 bases are shared with TRBD1. Trimming took 6 bases from V and 5 from J; bases not matched to a gene: 7. The CDR3 length is 13 residues. CDR1 is SGHRS and CDR2 is YFSETQ in the germline V gene. CDR3 region: CASTQRQGETQYF. The DNA of the CDR3 is TGCGCCAGCACCCAGAGACAGGGCGAGACCCAGTACTTC.

This chain joins TRBV20-1 and TRBJ1-2, with 8 bases aligning to TRBD1. The CDR3 sequence is 15 residues long. The trim removed 4 bases at V and 5 bases at J, leaving 12 bases unmatched. From germline, CDR1 is DFQATT and CDR2 SNEGSKA (reference sequence). The CDR3 loop reads CSATAPGQEGYGYTF. In DNA, the CDR3 is TGCAGTGCTACCGCCCCGGGACAGGAGGGGTATGGCTACACCTTC.

This clonotype was picked up a small number of times. This chain uses TRBV7-2 with TRBJ2-2, with D perhaps TRBD1 or TRBD2 (5 bases each). The germline gives CDR1 SGHTA, CDR2 FQGNSA. The CDR3 runs 14 residues. Trimming cost V 3 bases and J 5 bases, with 10 bases left between them. The CDR3 reads CASSFARETGELFF. CDR3 coding DNA: TGTGCCAGCAGCTTCGCCAGGGAGACCGGGGAGCTGTTTTTT.

There are a few counts of this clonotype. The rearrangement links TRBV11-2 to TRBJ2-2; no definite D call. The CDR3 sequence is 13 residues long. Trimming took off 1 base at V and 9 bases at J, with 9 bases between the two ends. Germline lookup yields CDR1 SGHAT and CDR2 FQNNGV. The CDR3 loop reads CASSLAEARELFF. The CDR3 nucleotides are TGTGCCAGCAGCTTAGCAGAGGCCAGGGAGCTGTTTTTT.

V and J are TRBV29-1 and TRBJ2-1, with a possible D match to TRBD1 (7 bases). Germline CDR1 reads SQVTM; CDR2 reads ANQGSEA. The CDR3 is made up of 14 amino acids. The V and J ends lost 3 bases and 6 bases respectively, with 15 bases between them. CDR3: CSVERDRTPNEQFF. For the CDR3, the DNA is TGCAGCGTTGAGCGGGACAGAACACCCAATGAGCAGTTCTTC.

This clonotype was found a few times. The genes are TRBV4-3 and TRBJ2-3; TRBD1 or TRBD2 may be the D gene (6 bases each). This CDR3 has 14 amino acids. V shed 1 base and J shed 6 bases, with 11 bases lying between them. CDR1 is LGHNA, CDR2 YSLEER, per germline. CDR3: CASSQARGRDTQYF. The CDR3 region has the DNA TGCGCCAGCAGCCAAGCCCGGGGGCGGGATACGCAGTATTTT.

This clonotype was detected many times. The chain uses TRBV7-9 and TRBJ2-3, with D perhaps TRBD2 (5 bases). CDR1 is SEHNR and CDR2 is FQNEAQ in the germline V gene (reference sequence). Trimming left V 0 bases short and J 0 bases short, with 16 bases between. This CDR3 contains 18 residues. The CDR3 spells CASSLARRGIASTDTQYF. The CDR3 DNA is TGTGCCAGCAGCTTAGCCCGTCGAGGGATCGCTAGCACAGATACGCAGTATTTT. The full variable domain, rest sourced from reference TRBV7-9 and TRBJ2-3, is DTGVSQNPRHKITKRGQNVTFRCDPISEHNRLYWYRQTLGQGPEFLTYFQNEAQLEKSRLLSDRFSAERPKGSFSTLEIQRTEQGDSAMYLCASSLARRGIASTDTQYFGPGTRLTVL.

The chain is built from TRBV30 and TRBJ1-1; weak D call: TRBD1 (6 bases). Trimming removed 0 bases from V and 5 bases from J, with 13 bases in between. Germline-derived CDR1 and CDR2 are GTSNPN and SVGIG (reference sequence). The CDR3 totals 14 residues. Here the CDR3 reads CAWSVNRARTEAFF. Written as DNA, the CDR3 is TGTGCCTGGAGTGTTAACAGGGCGCGGACTGAAGCTTTCTTT.

The chain recombines TRBV7-9 with TRBJ2-7, with D perhaps being TRBD1 or TRBD2 (6 bases each). V was clipped by 5 bases and J by 2 bases, with 13 bases between them. The CDR3 consists of 14 residues. Per the germline V gene, CDR1 is SEHNR and CDR2 is FQNEAQ (reference sequence). The CDR3 DNA follows: TGTGCCAGCAGCGTAGGGGGGCAGACCTACGAGCAGTACGTC. It encodes CASSVGGQTYEQYV.

This clonotype was seen only a few times. This chain links TRBV7-2 with TRBJ2-7, with a tentative D call TRBD2 (6 bases). CDR1 and CDR2 (germline): SGHTA, FQGNSA. This CDR3 region has 13 residues. V shed 6 bases and J shed 3 bases, with 12 bases lying between them. The CDR3 nucleotides are TGTGCCAGCAGTAGAATGCGGGACTACGAGCAGTACGTC. This encodes CASSRMRDYEQYV.

This clonotype appeared once. The chain couples TRBV19 to TRBJ1-5; the D gene is possibly TRBD1 (6 bases). Per the germline V gene, CDR1 is LNHDA and CDR2 is SQIVND (reference sequence). CDR3 length equals 15 residues. The V end was cut by 7 bases, the J end by 3 bases, with 16 bases between. The chain's CDR3 is CASTKPGANNQPQHF. In nucleotides, the CDR3 is TGTGCCAGTACCAAGCCGGGGGCAAACAATCAGCCCCAGCATTTT.

The V gene is TRBV12-3 or TRBV12-4, the J gene TRBJ2-1; D unresolved. Trimming took off 5 bases at V and 3 bases at J, with 8 bases between the two ends. This CDR3 comprises 13 residues. The chain's CDR3 is CASSMTIYNEQFF. In DNA form, the CDR3 reads TGTGCCAGCAGTATGACCATCTACAATGAGCAGTTCTTC.

The chain joins TRBV20-1 to TRBJ2-2; D not certain. The CDR3 contains 12 residues. Trimming removed 0 bases at V and 9 bases at J, with 8 bases between. Germline V gene sequence: CDR1 DFQATT, CDR2 SNEGSKA (reference sequence). CDR3: CSAREGVRELFF. CDR3 coding DNA: TGCAGTGCTAGAGAGGGTGTCAGGGAGCTGTTTTTT.

The DNA for the CDR3 is TGCGCCAGCAGCTTGGAGCCCGGGGGCCTGTTCACTGAAGCTTTCTTT. It codes for CASSLEPGGLFTEAFF. This rearrangement joins TRBV5-1 to TRBJ1-1, with D tentatively TRBD1 (6 bases). Germline V gene data show CDR1 as SGHRS and CDR2 as YFSETQ. V lost 0 bases to trimming and J lost 4 bases, with 16 bases between them. The CDR3 is made up of 16 amino acids.

V usage is TRBV6-5 and J usage is TRBJ2-7, with a possible D match to TRBD1 (6 bases). This CDR3 is built from 14 residues. CDR1 and CDR2 (germline): MNHEY, SVGAGI. With 4 bases removed from V and 2 bases from J, the gap between germline ends came to 12 bases. The CDR3 protein is CASSSRQATYEQYF. CDR3 DNA sequence: TGTGCCAGCAGTTCAAGACAGGCCACCTACGAGCAGTACTTC.

The CDR3 protein is CASMTGEQYV. CDR3 nucleotide sequence: TGTGCCAGCATGACTGGCGAGCAGTACGTC. The chain has TRBV2 and TRBJ2-7; D not resolved. Looked up from germline, CDR1 is SNHLY and CDR2 is FYNNEI. Deletions cut 7 bases from V and 6 bases from J, with 7 bases between. This CDR3 is 10 amino acids long.

This clonotype was detected many times. The rearrangement uses TRBV5-1 and TRBJ2-1; 7 bases are a match to TRBD2. This CDR3 spans 15 amino acids. Unmatched junction bases numbered 3, after V lost 2 bases and J lost 1 base. Germline assignment: CDR1 SGHRS and CDR2 YFSETQ. The CDR3: CASSLSGASYNEQFF. DNA of the CDR3: TGCGCCAGCAGCTTAAGCGGGGCTTCCTACAATGAGCAGTTCTTC.

The table lists this clonotype with a few counts. V usage is TRBV20-1 and J usage is TRBJ1-1, with 7 bases fitting TRBD1. V shed 5 bases and J 0 bases; nucleotides not matched to a gene: 9. The CDR3 covers 15 residues. The V gene's germline CDR1 is DFQATT and CDR2 SNEGSKA (reference sequence). The CDR3 spells CSARPDRVLNTEAFF. For the CDR3, the DNA is TGCAGTGCTCGGCCTGACAGGGTCCTGAACACTGAAGCTTTCTTT.

This clonotype was recorded a few times. The chain has TRBV20-1 and TRBJ2-2; TRBD1 matches at 7 bases. Germline assignment: CDR1 DFQATT and CDR2 SNEGSKA (reference sequence). This CDR3 contains 12 residues. The V gene end was trimmed by 6 bases and the J gene end by 6 bases; junction bases not matched to a gene: 4. The chain's CDR3 is CSAHRGSGELFF. CDR3 nucleotides: TGCAGTGCGCACAGGGGTTCCGGGGAGCTGTTTTTT.

The chain combines TRBV2 with TRBJ2-1, with D uncertain. This CDR3 has 10 residues. CDR1 SNHLY and CDR2 FYNNEI come from the germline V gene. V dropped 4 bases and J dropped 15 bases, with 10 bases sitting between them. The CDR3 sequence: CASSGLEMFF. CDR3 coding DNA: TGTGCCAGCAGTGGGCTGGAGATGTTCTTC.

The chain carries TRBV10-3 and TRBJ1-4; 8 bases map to TRBD1. The CDR3 contains 15 residues. The junction had 6 bases not matched to a gene; V was cut back by 4 bases and J by 5 bases. Germline lookup yields CDR1 ENHRY and CDR2 SYGVKD. CDR3 DNA sequence: TGTGCCATCAGTGCAACCGACAGGGGAAATGAAAAACTGTTTTTT. It yields the protein CAISATDRGNEKLFF.

This rearrangement joins TRBV14 to TRBJ1-2, with D possibly matching TRBD1 (5 bases). Germline V CDR1 and CDR2: SGHDN, FVKESK. This CDR3 region has 15 residues. Deletions cut 4 bases from V and 4 bases from J, with 16 bases between. This CDR3 reads CASSRGGNGAYGYTF. The DNA of the CDR3 is TGTGCCAGCAGCCGAGGTGGGAATGGGGCCTATGGCTACACCTTC.